Listed below are T cell receptor beta chains from one sample, sequenced in a study of CD8 T cells in Susac syndrome. One entry per CDR3 protein results from TCRdb running MiXCR on the immunoSEQ multiplex PCR reads. Here the sample spans tens of thousands of distinct CDR3 sequences, around 94% being singletons. Sequencing was carried out using CD8+ T cells from PBMCs. The receptors originated from a human donor in good health. CDR3s include the opening cysteine and the closing phenylalanine or tryptophan.

TRBJ1-1 | TRBV12-3/TRBV12-4 | CASSFDRNTEAFF
TRBJ2-1 | TRBV9 | CASSEGGSEQFF
TRBJ2-7 | TRBV7-9 | CASSLGPEQYF
TRBJ2-1 | TRBV27 | CASSLTSGTFNEQFF
TRBJ2-7 | TRBV11-2 | CASSATRQGRMVLDYEQYF
TRBJ2-2 | TRBV11-2 | CASIPTFTGELFF
TRBJ2-1 | TRBV27 | CASSLARQRGDDEQFF
TRBJ2-1 | TRBV24-1 | CATSDAYYGEVGNEQFF
TRBJ2-5 | TRBV4-1 | CASSQATVIFQETQYF
TRBJ2-3 | TRBV9 | CASSEGGGTDTQYF
TRBJ2-2 | TRBV24-1 | CATSEWGIGELFF